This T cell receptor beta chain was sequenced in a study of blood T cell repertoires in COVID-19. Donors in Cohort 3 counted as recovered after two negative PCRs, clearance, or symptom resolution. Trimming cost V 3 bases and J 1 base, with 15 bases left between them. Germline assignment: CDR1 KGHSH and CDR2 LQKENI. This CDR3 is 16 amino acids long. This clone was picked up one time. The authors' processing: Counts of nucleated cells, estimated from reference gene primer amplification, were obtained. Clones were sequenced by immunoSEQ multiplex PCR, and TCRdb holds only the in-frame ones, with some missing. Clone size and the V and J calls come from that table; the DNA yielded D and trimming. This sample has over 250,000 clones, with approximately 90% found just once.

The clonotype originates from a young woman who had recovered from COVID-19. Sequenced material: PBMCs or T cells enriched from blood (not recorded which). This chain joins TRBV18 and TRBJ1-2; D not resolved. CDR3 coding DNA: TGTGCCAGCTCACCTTACTGGAGGCACGATAACTATGGCTACACCTTC. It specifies CASSPYWRHDNYGYTF.